Here is one T cell receptor (beta chain) with its context. Its antigen is not known. A universal primer site was incorporated via template switching, and the cDNA contained unique molecular identifiers. TCRdb re-analysed the 5' RACE reads in MiXCR, keeping a single row per CDR3 protein. Altogether approximately 1.8 million distinct CDR3 sequences are present, about 32% being singletons, with the ten largest covering around 0.3%. The data are from a study of identical twins. Study results and limitations: Diverse VJ usage suggested most zero-insertion clonotypes were not invariant T cells. Shared out-of-frame alpha sequences (those common to twins) showed excess low generation probability. Abundant beta clonotypes from cord blood bore fewer insertions; memory repertoires lacked this pattern.

The CDR3 length is 18 residues. This clonotype was obtained from a newborn girl in good health. The V and J genes are TRBV21-1 and TRBJ2-1; the D call TRBD2 from the table was never checked on the DNA. TRBV21-1 represents a pseudogene. The sequenced material came from cord blood. The CDR3 nucleotides read TGTGCCAGCAGCAAAAGGACTAGCGGGATAGACTCCTACAATGAGCAGTTCTTC. This sequence encodes CASSKRTSGIDSYNEQFF.